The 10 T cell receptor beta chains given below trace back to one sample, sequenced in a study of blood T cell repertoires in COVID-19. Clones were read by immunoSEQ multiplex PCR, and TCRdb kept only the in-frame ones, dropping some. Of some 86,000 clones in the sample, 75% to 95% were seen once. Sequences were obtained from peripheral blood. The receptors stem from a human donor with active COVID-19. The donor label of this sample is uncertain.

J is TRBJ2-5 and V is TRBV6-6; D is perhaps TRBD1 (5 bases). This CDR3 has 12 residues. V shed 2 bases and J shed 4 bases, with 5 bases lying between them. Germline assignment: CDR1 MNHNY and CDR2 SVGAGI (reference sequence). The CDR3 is CASSYQGETQYF. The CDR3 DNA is TGTGCCAGCAGTTACCAGGGAGAGACCCAGTACTTC.

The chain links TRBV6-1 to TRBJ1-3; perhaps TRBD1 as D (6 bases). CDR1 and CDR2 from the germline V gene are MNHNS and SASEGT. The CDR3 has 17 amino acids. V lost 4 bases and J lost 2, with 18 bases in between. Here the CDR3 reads CASSVPGHRRAGNTIYF. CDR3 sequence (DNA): TGTGCCAGCAGTGTTCCGGGACACCGACGGGCTGGAAACACCATATATTTT.

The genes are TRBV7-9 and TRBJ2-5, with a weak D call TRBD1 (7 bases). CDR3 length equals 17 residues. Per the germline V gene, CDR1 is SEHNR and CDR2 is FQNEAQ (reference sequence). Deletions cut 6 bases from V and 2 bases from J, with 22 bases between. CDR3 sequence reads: CASRLYAGTEVQETQYF. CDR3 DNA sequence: TGTGCCAGCAGACTTTACGCGGGGACAGAAGTACAAGAGACCCAGTACTTC.

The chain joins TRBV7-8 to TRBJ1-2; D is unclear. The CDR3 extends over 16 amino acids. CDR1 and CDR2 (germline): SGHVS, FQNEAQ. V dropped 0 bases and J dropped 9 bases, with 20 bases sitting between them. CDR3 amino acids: CASSLAGLERGDRYTF. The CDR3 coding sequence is TGTGCCAGCAGCTTAGCCGGCCTTGAGCGCGGTGATCGCTACACCTTC.

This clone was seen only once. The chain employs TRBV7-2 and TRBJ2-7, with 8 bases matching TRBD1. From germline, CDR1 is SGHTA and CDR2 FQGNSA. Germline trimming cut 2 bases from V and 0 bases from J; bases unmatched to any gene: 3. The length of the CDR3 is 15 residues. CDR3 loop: CASSLNDRGSYEQYF. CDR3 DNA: TGTGCCAGCAGCTTAAACGACAGGGGCTCCTACGAGCAGTACTTC.

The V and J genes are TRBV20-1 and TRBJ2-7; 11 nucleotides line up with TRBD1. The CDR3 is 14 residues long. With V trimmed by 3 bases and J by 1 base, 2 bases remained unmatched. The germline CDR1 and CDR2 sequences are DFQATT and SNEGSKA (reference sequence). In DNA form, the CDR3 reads TGCAGTGCTAGTGGACAGGGGGCTTCCTACGAGCAGTACTTC. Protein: CSASGQGASYEQYF.

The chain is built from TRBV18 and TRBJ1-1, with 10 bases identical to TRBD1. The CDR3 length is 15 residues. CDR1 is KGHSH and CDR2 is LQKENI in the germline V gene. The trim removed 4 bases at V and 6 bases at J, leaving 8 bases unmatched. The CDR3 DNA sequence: TGTGCCAGCTCACGGTCGGGACAGGGGATCGCTGAAGCTTTCTTT. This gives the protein CASSRSGQGIAEAFF.

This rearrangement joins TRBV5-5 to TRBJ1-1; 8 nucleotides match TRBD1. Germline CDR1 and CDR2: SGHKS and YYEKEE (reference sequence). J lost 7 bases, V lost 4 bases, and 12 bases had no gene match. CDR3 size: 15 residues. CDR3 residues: CASSNIYGTGYEAFF. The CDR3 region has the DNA TGTGCCAGCAGCAACATCTACGGGACAGGATATGAAGCTTTCTTT.

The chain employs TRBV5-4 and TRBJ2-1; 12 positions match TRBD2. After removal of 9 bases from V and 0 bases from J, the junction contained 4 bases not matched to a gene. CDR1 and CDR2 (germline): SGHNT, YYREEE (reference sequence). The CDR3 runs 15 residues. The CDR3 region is CATSGGESSYNEQFF. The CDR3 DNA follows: TGTGCCACTAGCGGGGGGGAGAGCTCCTACAATGAGCAGTTCTTC.

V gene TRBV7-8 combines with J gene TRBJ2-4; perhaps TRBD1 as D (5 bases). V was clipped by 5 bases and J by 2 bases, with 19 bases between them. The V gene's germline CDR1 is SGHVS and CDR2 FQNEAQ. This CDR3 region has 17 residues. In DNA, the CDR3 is TGTGCCAGCAGCCCAGCTGGAGCAGGGATCACCAAAAACATTCAGTACTTC. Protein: CASSPAGAGITKNIQYF.